This T cell receptor beta chain stems from a study of blood T cell repertoires in COVID-19. Study-wide context: Both acute and convalescent COVID-19 samples were obtained from the United States, Italy and Spain. Sources were T cells, B-cell-depleted T cells, or PBMCs; the material itself was cDNA or gDNA.

A word on this clone: The sample holds other DNA sequences that translate to the same CDR3.

The CDR3 extends over 16 amino acids. Germline V gene sequence: CDR1 SSHAT, CDR2 FNYEAQ (reference sequence). J was trimmed by 4 bases and V by 2 bases; bases with no gene match: 6. As processed by the authors: Reference gene primers were amplified, and this amplification served to estimate nucleated cell counts. Some clones are missing from TCRdb's copy, which holds only in-frame ones; the method was immunoSEQ multiplex PCR. The V and J calls and the clone size are those of that table, but D and trimming were determined from the DNA. The sample lists 140,000 to 150,000 clones; 70% to 80% were seen once.

This sequence was found in a man aged 50-59 years with acute or convalescent COVID-19. J is TRBJ2-2 and V is TRBV7-7, with 8 bases aligning to TRBD1. Sequencing was performed on peripheral blood. The CDR3 region is CASSLSGGVGTGELFF. Written as DNA, the CDR3 is TGTGCCAGCAGCTTATCAGGGGGCGTGGGCACCGGGGAGCTGTTTTTT.